Following are 24 T cell receptor beta chains from one sample sequenced in a study of response to subunit inactivated influenza vaccine listed by TCRdb under 2018. Preparation of the library involved RT-PCR. Instrument on record: Illumina HiSeq 2500. Using fastp at Q25 and MiXCR, TCRdb reprocessed the public reads and kept productive beta chains. Each entry merges the rows of one CDR3 protein and shows their most common DNA and genes. Within this sample are about 540,000 distinct CDR3 sequences, with approximately 20% of them counted one time only. Approximately 2.9% of the sample belongs to the ten largest clones. This sample was shared with a second study, whose subject was T cells expressing NK-cell markers. The second study's authors report: The TCR beta cDNA libraries were made using 5'RACE template switching, a step that added both a universal primer site and unique molecular identifiers.

Material: CD4+ T cells sorted from PBMCs, obtained approximately 12 days after vaccination. The receptors were gathered from a man aged 45-65 years who received an inactivated influenza vaccine. Donor details come from another sample of the same person, matched by shared clones.

V and J are TRBV11-2 and TRBJ2-4; D may be TRBD1 or TRBD2 (5 bases each). Germline CDR1 SGHAT, CDR2 FQNNGV. Trimming removed 2 bases at V and 6 bases at J, with 20 bases between. The CDR3 runs to 17 residues. The CDR3 loop reads CASSLSVGVEGLNIQYF. The CDR3 DNA sequence: TGTGCCAGCAGCTTAAGTGTAGGGGTAGAGGGTCTAAACATTCAGTACTTC.

The rearrangement joins TRBV20-1 to TRBJ2-2; 13 bases line up with TRBD2. The germline CDR1 and CDR2 sequences are DFQATT and SNEGSKA (reference sequence). J was trimmed by 5 bases and V by 5 bases; bases with no gene match: 2. This CDR3 spans 14 amino acids. The CDR3 DNA reads as TGCAGTGCTCGGACTAGCGGGAGAACCGGGGAGCTGTTTTTT. Its translation is CSARTSGRTGELFF.

A note on this clonotype: A junction end diverges from the germline sequence, so it may reflect a read error. The rearrangement links TRBV5-1 to TRBJ2-1; maybe TRBD2 (6 bases). Germline assignment: CDR1 SGHRS and CDR2 YFSETQ. The CDR3 runs 15 residues. This CDR3 reads CASSLSFGTKIGGAF. The CDR3 nucleotides are TGCGCCAGCAGCTTAAGCTTTGGGACCAAAATAGGCGGGGCTTTC.

This clonotype turned up a few times. The chain employs TRBV29-1 and TRBJ2-2; 8 bases are a match to TRBD1. This CDR3 contains 15 residues. With 6 bases clipped from V and 1 base from J, the junction kept 7 bases outside the gene matches. Germline lookup yields CDR1 SQVTM and CDR2 ANQGSEA. CDR3 region: CSVKTGTGNTGELFF. As DNA, the CDR3 is TGCAGCGTCAAAACCGGGACAGGGAACACCGGGGAGCTGTTTTTT.

A few counts support this clonotype. The CDR3: CASSWGRLSTDTQYF. CDR3 coding DNA: TGTGCCAGCAGTTGGGGACGACTGAGCACAGATACGCAGTATTTT. The chain has TRBV6-5 and TRBJ2-3; TRBD1 or TRBD2 may be the D gene (5 bases each). Germline CDR1 is MNHEY and CDR2 is SVGAGI. The CDR3 totals 15 residues. Trimming removed 4 bases from V and 0 bases from J, with 11 bases in between.

There are many counts of this clonotype. This chain joins TRBV12-3 or TRBV12-4 and TRBJ1-5; D is perhaps TRBD1 (5 bases). The CDR3 is 12 residues long. V was clipped by 7 bases and J by 7 bases, with 11 bases between them. CDR3 nucleotides: TGTGCCAGCACCCAGGGTAACCAGCCCCAGCATTTT. Translated, it gives CASTQGNQPQHF.

This clonotype has only a few counts. The chain joins TRBV7-2 to TRBJ2-5; 10 nucleotides line up with TRBD1. The V gene end was trimmed by 10 bases and the J gene end by 2 bases; junction bases not matched to a gene: 7. Germline CDR1 is SGHTA and CDR2 is FQGNSA. This CDR3 spans 14 amino acids. CDR3 bases: TGTGCCACCCGGACAGGGGGGGGACAAGAGACCCAGTACTTC. Translating gives CATRTGGGQETQYF.

V gene TRBV20-1 combines with J gene TRBJ2-4; 7 positions agree with TRBD1. From germline, CDR1 is DFQATT and CDR2 SNEGSKA (reference sequence). Trimming removed 0 bases from V and 10 bases from J; junction bases left unmatched: 21. CDR3 length equals 18 residues. CDR3 in amino acids: CSARDLPLSLSQGEIQYF. The DNA of the CDR3 is TGCAGTGCTAGAGACCTACCTTTGTCCCTCTCCCAGGGGGAAATTCAGTACTTC.

The V and J genes are TRBV5-1 and TRBJ1-6, with 7 bases identical to TRBD1. The ends lost 7 bases at V and 6 bases at J; junction bases unmatched: 7. Germline loops: CDR1 SGHRS, CDR2 YFSETQ. The CDR3 sequence is 14 residues long. The CDR3 spells CASSRGQSNSPLHF. CDR3 nucleotides: TGCGCCAGCTCCAGGGGACAGAGTAATTCACCCCTCCACTTT.

J is TRBJ2-7 and V is TRBV12-3 or TRBV12-4; 10 nucleotides align to TRBD2. This CDR3 has 16 residues. V dropped 2 bases and J dropped 3; count of bases not matched to a gene: 7. The CDR3 bases are TGTGCCAGCAGTTTACGGGTAGCGGGGGGTTTCTACGAGCAGTACTTC. This translates into CASSLRVAGGFYEQYF.

This clonotype was counted a few times. The chain couples TRBV9 to TRBJ2-1; D remains unclear. The CDR3 totals 15 residues. V lost 0 bases, J lost 0 bases, and 7 bases lay in between. The germline CDR1 and CDR2 sequences are SGDLS and YYNGEE. CDR3 nucleotides: TGTGCCAGCAGCGTAGGGGGTCCCTCCTACAATGAGCAGTTCTTC. It specifies CASSVGGPSYNEQFF.

The V and J genes are TRBV20-1 and TRBJ1-4; D is undetermined. Germline CDR1 and CDR2: DFQATT and SNEGSKA (reference sequence). Trimming removed 0 bases at V and 7 bases at J, with 12 bases between. The CDR3 extends over 14 amino acids. The CDR3 spells CSARDDFEGEKLFF. In nucleotides, the CDR3 is TGCAGTGCTAGAGATGACTTCGAGGGTGAAAAACTGTTTTTT.

V usage is TRBV27 and J usage is TRBJ1-1; D gene uncertain. Germline values: CDR1 MNHEY, CDR2 SMNVEV (reference sequence). V dropped 2 bases and J dropped 4 bases, with 20 bases sitting between them. This CDR3 has 17 amino acids. The CDR3 DNA follows: TGTGCCAGCAGTTTAAGATATACGGGAGGGCGGGGCACTGAAGCTTTCTTT. The encoded protein is CASSLRYTGGRGTEAFF.

In this sample, this clonotype turned up a few times. V is TRBV7-6 and J is TRBJ2-1; either TRBD1 or TRBD2 may fit D (5 bases each). The CDR3 runs 16 residues. The germline V gene has CDR1 SGHVS and CDR2 FNYEAQ. The V end was cut by 5 bases, the J end by 7 bases, with 21 bases between. The CDR3 DNA sequence: TGTGCCAGCAGCAAAGGACAAGCCCTCTCGGGAAATGAGCAGTTCTTC. It translates to CASSKGQALSGNEQFF. The variable domain in full, with the rest retrieved from reference TRBV7-6 and TRBJ2-1, is GAGVSQSPRYKVTKRGQDVALRCDPISGHVSLYWYRQALGQGPEFLTYFNYEAQQDKSGLPNDRFSAERPEGSISTLTIQRTEQRDSAMYRCASSKGQALSGNEQFFGPGTRLTVL.

This chain connects TRBV18 to TRBJ2-2; D unclear. The germline gives CDR1 KGHSH, CDR2 LQKENI. Trimming shortened V by 5 bases and J by 8 bases, and 12 bases separated the two germline ends. This CDR3 has 13 residues. The CDR3 sequence is CASSSDLAGELFF. CDR3 nucleotide sequence: TGTGCCAGCTCATCGGACCTGGCGGGGGAGCTGTTTTTT. The entire variable domain, with the rest obtained from reference TRBV18 and TRBJ2-2, is as follows: NAGVMQNPRHLVRRRGQEARLRCSPMKGHSHVYWYRQLPEEGLKFMVYLQKENIIDESGMPKERFSAEFPKEGPSILRIQQVVRGDSAAYFCASSSDLAGELFFGEGSRLTVL.

This clonotype was seen more than once but under ten times. This chain uses TRBV12-3 or TRBV12-4 with TRBJ1-5; TRBD1 is a possible D gene (5 bases). CDR3 length equals 13 residues. Trimming took 6 bases from V and 6 from J, leaving 12 bases between them. CDR3 coding DNA: TGTGCCAGCAGCCTCTCACAGGTTCAGCCCCAGCATTTT. It encodes CASSLSQVQPQHF.

This clonotype came up a few times. Compared with germline, one end of the junction differs, possibly owing to a read error. As DNA, the CDR3 is TGCGCCAGCAGCCAGGGGGAGGGATCCTACGAGCAGTACTTC. Its translation is CASSQGEGSYEQYF. V and J are TRBV3-1 and TRBJ2-7, with D perhaps given as TRBD1 or TRBD2 (7 bases each). CDR1 is LGHDT, CDR2 YNNKEL, per germline (reference sequence). This CDR3 spans 14 amino acids.

This sequence joins TRBV10-3 and TRBJ2-3; 9 nucleotides align to TRBD1. Germline lookup yields CDR1 ENHRY and CDR2 SYGVKD. The CDR3 contains 13 residues. The ends lost 8 bases at V and 3 bases at J; junction bases unmatched: 3. In DNA, the CDR3 is TGTGCCATCGGGGGACAGGGAACAGATACGCAGTATTTT. Protein sequence: CAIGGQGTDTQYF.

The V call is TRBV20-1, the J call TRBJ2-7; tentatively, D is TRBD2 (6 bases). Germline CDR1 reads DFQATT; CDR2 reads SNEGSKA (reference sequence). The germline V and J ends were trimmed by 1 base and 2 bases, with 18 bases remaining between them. The CDR3 is made up of 16 amino acids. The CDR3 loop reads CSARGTIGGPPYEQYF. CDR3 nucleotide sequence: TGCAGTGCTAGAGGCACTATCGGGGGACCCCCCTACGAGCAGTACTTC.

This clonotype was detected ten times or more. This chain joins TRBV12-3 or TRBV12-4 and TRBJ2-5; D perhaps matches TRBD2 (6 bases). V shed 3 bases and J shed 3 bases, with 8 bases lying between them. The CDR3 length is 13 residues. CDR3 region: CASSFGGKETQYF. The CDR3 nucleotides read TGTGCCAGCAGTTTCGGGGGAAAAGAGACCCAGTACTTC.

This sequence joins TRBV11-2 and TRBJ2-3; tentatively, D is TRBD1 (6 bases). The V end was cut by 1 base, the J end by 4 bases, with 27 bases between. This CDR3 has 20 residues. CDR1 and CDR2 from the germline V gene are SGHAT and FQNNGV. CDR3 protein: CASSLGPRGKGTTWADTQYF. The CDR3 DNA reads as TGTGCCAGCAGCTTAGGCCCTAGGGGTAAGGGGACAACGTGGGCAGATACGCAGTATTTT.

The sample holds one count of this clonotype. This chain links TRBV15 with TRBJ1-1; TRBD1 matches 7 bases. The CDR3 loop spans 16 amino acids. J was trimmed by 0 bases and V by 0 bases; bases with no gene match: 4. Germline V gene data show CDR1 as LNHNV and CDR2 as YYDKDF (reference sequence). CDR3 residues: CATSRDYRGLNTEAFF. CDR3 coding DNA: TGTGCCACCAGCAGAGATTACAGGGGATTGAACACTGAAGCTTTCTTT.

The chain links TRBV28 to TRBJ2-3; D may be TRBD2 (6 bases). There are 15 residues in the CDR3. From germline, CDR1 is MDHEN and CDR2 SYDVKM. V shed 4 bases and J shed 2 bases, with 13 bases lying between them. CDR3 sequence: CASSSGGGTTDTQYF. The CDR3, as DNA: TGTGCCAGCAGTTCCGGAGGAGGGACCACAGATACGCAGTATTTT.

The chain combines TRBV5-6 with TRBJ2-5; 8 bases fit TRBD1. The CDR3 spans 19 residues. With 2 bases clipped from V and 5 bases from J, the junction kept 20 bases outside the gene matches. Germline loops: CDR1 SGHDT, CDR2 YYEEEE. CDR3 residues: CASSLEGRAGGRSLETQYF. In nucleotides, the CDR3 is TGTGCCAGCAGCTTAGAAGGTCGGGCAGGGGGCAGATCCTTGGAGACCCAGTACTTC.